This T cell receptor beta chain was recorded in a study of blood T cell repertoires in COVID-19. Across the study: Specimens from acute and convalescent COVID-19 originated in the United States, Italy and Spain. PBMCs, B-cell-depleted T cells, or T cells were the source of the cDNA or gDNA that made up the material.

CDR3 length: 15 amino acids. V was pared by 1 base and J by 5 bases, with 6 bases of the junction left unmatched. In germline, CDR1 is SGHVS, CDR2 FQNEAQ. In the authors' workflow: Amplification of reference gene primers was used by the study to estimate nucleated cell counts. TCRdb keeps only in-frame clones here, not all; method: immunoSEQ multiplex PCR. V and J calls and clone size are as listed in that table; D and trimming were resolved from the DNA. Counted here are 20,000 to 30,000 clones, around 91% occurring once; the ten biggest clones make up under 2%. The TCR was taken from a woman aged 55-69 years with active COVID-19. The V and J genes are TRBV7-8 and TRBJ2-3; TRBD1 aligns across 7 bases. The sample taken for sequencing was peripheral blood. The CDR3 sequence is CASSLGWTGRDTQYF. The CDR3 nucleotides are TGTGCCAGCAGCTTAGGCTGGACAGGACGAGATACGCAGTATTTT.